What follows are 19 T cell receptor beta chains derived from one specimen sequenced in a study of control samples from healthy donors and cancer patients. Sequenced by immunoSEQ multiplex PCR; TCRdb stores in-frame clones only, minus some. The table records about 120,000 clones, 80% to 90% of them present only once. Sequenced input: PBMCs. Source of these receptors: a woman aged 50 to 60 with colorectal cancer.

The chain has TRBV10-3 and TRBJ2-2, with D hard to call. Looked up from germline, CDR1 is ENHRY and CDR2 is SYGVKD. The CDR3 runs 13 residues. Trimming took off 10 bases at V and 0 bases at J, with 9 bases between the two ends. CDR3: CATKDANTGELFF. Here the CDR3 DNA reads TGTGCCACCAAGGACGCGAACACCGGGGAGCTGTTTTTT.

This chain joins TRBV7-2 and TRBJ2-4, with TRBD1 matching 7 bases. The trim removed 6 bases at V and 5 bases at J, leaving 7 bases unmatched. The CDR3 has 14 amino acids. Germline loops: CDR1 SGHTA, CDR2 FQGNSA. Written as DNA, the CDR3 is TGTGCCAGCAGACTTGACAGGGCCCAAAACATTCAGTACTTC. As protein: CASRLDRAQNIQYF.

The chain joins TRBV3-1 (or the pseudogene TRBV3-2) to TRBJ2-5; D is ambiguous. The V end was cut by 1 base, the J end by 2 bases, with 11 bases between. This CDR3 contains 15 residues. Germline CDR1 LGHDT, CDR2 YNNKEL (reference sequence). The CDR3 protein is CASSQVLGPQETQYF. The CDR3, as DNA: TGTGCCAGCAGCCAAGTTTTGGGCCCTCAAGAGACCCAGTACTTC.

The chain links TRBV25-1 to TRBJ2-2, with TRBD2 identical over 8 bases. Germline lookup yields CDR1 MGHDK and CDR2 SYGVNS. V lost 8 bases, J lost 9 bases, and 11 bases stayed unmatched. CDR3 length: 14 residues. The CDR3 reads CASQRAGEGRELFF. The CDR3 nucleotides are TGTGCCAGCCAGAGAGCGGGGGAGGGACGGGAGCTGTTTTTT.

The V call is TRBV11-2, the J call TRBJ1-1; the D is unclear. V was pared by 7 bases and J by 1 base, with 10 bases between. The CDR3 extends over 13 amino acids. CDR1 SGHAT and CDR2 FQNNGV come from the germline V gene. The CDR3 reads CASTFGRNTEAFF. In DNA form, the CDR3 reads TGTGCCAGCACCTTCGGGAGGAACACTGAAGCTTTCTTT.

This clone was seen a few times. The chain combines TRBV19 with TRBJ2-7; D perhaps matches TRBD1 (6 bases). Trimming pared 1 base from V and 4 bases from J, leaving 8 bases between. Germline values: CDR1 LNHDA, CDR2 SQIVND (reference sequence). The CDR3 runs to 13 residues. The CDR3 loop is CASSIGQEYEQYF. CDR3 nucleotides: TGTGCCAGTAGTATAGGACAGGAATACGAGCAGTACTTC.

CDR3 DNA: TGTGCCAGCAGGAGGGGTTACAATGAGCAGTTCTTC. Protein: CASRRGYNEQFF. This sequence joins TRBV27 and TRBJ2-1; D could derive from TRBD1 or TRBD2 (5 bases each). With 6 bases removed from V and 4 bases from J, the gap between germline ends came to 7 bases. The germline V gene has CDR1 MNHEY and CDR2 SMNVEV (reference sequence). CDR3 size: 12 residues.

J is TRBJ1-2 and V is TRBV19; 8 bases are shared with TRBD1. J gave up 2 bases and V 8 bases, and 4 bases lay outside the gene matches. CDR1 LNHDA and CDR2 SQIVND come from the germline V gene (reference sequence). This CDR3 contains 13 residues. The CDR3 region has the DNA TGTGCCAGTTGGGACAGGAGAAACTATGGCTACACCTTC. As protein: CASWDRRNYGYTF.

The chain recombines TRBV5-4 with TRBJ1-2; a weak D match, TRBD1 (5 bases). V was pared by 5 bases and J by 5 bases, with 13 bases between. From germline, CDR1 is SGHNT and CDR2 YYREEE (reference sequence). The CDR3 extends over 13 amino acids. CDR3: CASSQTEPYGYTF. The CDR3, as DNA: TGTGCCAGCAGTCAGACAGAACCATATGGCTACACCTTC.

V and J are TRBV9 and TRBJ2-7; 7 bases are a match to TRBD2. The CDR3 is made up of 13 amino acids. The germline V gene has CDR1 SGDLS and CDR2 YYNGEE. The V and J ends lost 0 bases and 7 bases, in that order; junction bases with no gene match: 4. Written as DNA, the CDR3 is TGTGCCAGCAGCGTAGAACCCGGGGGGGAGCAGTACTTC. Translating gives CASSVEPGGEQYF.

This sequence joins TRBV18 and TRBJ1-1, with 7 bases that match TRBD1. In germline, CDR1 is KGHSH, CDR2 LQKENI. The CDR3 has 15 amino acids. V dropped 3 bases and J dropped 2; count of bases not matched to a gene: 6. CDR3 residues: CASSPSTGSNTEAFF. DNA for the CDR3: TGTGCCAGCTCACCGTCGACAGGGAGTAACACTGAAGCTTTCTTT.

In DNA form, the CDR3 reads TGTGCCAGCAGCTTCAGCGCGGTAACCTACGAGCAGTACTTC. It is translated as CASSFSAVTYEQYF. The chain has TRBV9 and TRBJ2-7; D not resolved. Trimming stripped 4 bases from V and 2 bases from J, with 13 bases between. The CDR3 length is 14 residues. Germline CDR1 is SGDLS and CDR2 is YYNGEE.

The V call is TRBV3-1 (or the pseudogene TRBV3-2), the J call TRBJ2-2, with D unclear. V lost 2 bases to trimming and J lost 2 bases, with 6 bases between them. This CDR3 spans 14 amino acids. Germline CDR1 and CDR2: LGHDT and YNNKEL (reference sequence). The CDR3 region is CASSQNLNTGELFF. The DNA for the CDR3 is TGTGCCAGCAGCCAAAACCTCAACACCGGGGAGCTGTTTTTT.

The rearrangement uses TRBV19 and TRBJ1-2; 9 bases match TRBD1. Trimming removed 8 bases from V and 4 bases from J; junction bases left unmatched: 5. The V gene's germline CDR1 is LNHDA and CDR2 SQIVND (reference sequence). There are 13 residues in the CDR3. CDR3 DNA sequence: TGTGCCAGTGGGACAGGGACAGGCTATGGCTACACCTTC. This translates into CASGTGTGYGYTF.

V is TRBV11-2 and J is TRBJ1-2; 8 nucleotides line up with TRBD1. V shed 0 bases and J 4 bases; nucleotides not matched to a gene: 4. The germline CDR1 and CDR2 sequences are SGHAT and FQNNGV. The CDR3 covers 15 residues. CDR3 in amino acids: CASSLERDRTYGYTF. CDR3 bases: TGTGCCAGCAGCTTAGAGAGGGACAGGACCTATGGCTACACCTTC.

The CDR3 sequence: CATSRDRSSALGYTF. Written as DNA, the CDR3 is TGTGCCACCAGCAGAGATCGGTCAAGCGCCCTCGGCTACACCTTC. The chain uses TRBV15 and TRBJ1-2; D is uncertain. Germline V CDR1 and CDR2: LNHNV, YYDKDF (reference sequence). V was trimmed by 0 bases and J by 8 bases, leaving 16 bases between them. The CDR3 runs to 15 residues.

This clone was seen a single time. V is TRBV11-3 and J is TRBJ2-3; D remains unclear. V was pared by 1 base and J by 0 bases, with 5 bases between. The CDR3 is made up of 14 amino acids. CDR1 SGHNT and CDR2 YENEEA come from the germline V gene. The CDR3 region is CASSLGASTDTQYF. In nucleotides, the CDR3 is TGTGCCAGCAGCTTAGGCGCTAGCACAGATACGCAGTATTTT. The full variable domain, rest sourced from reference TRBV11-3 and TRBJ2-3, is EAGVVQSPRYKIIEKKQPVAFWCNPISGHNTLYWYLQNLGQGPELLIRYENEEAVDDSQLPKDRFSAERLKGVDSTLKIQPAELGDSAVYLCASSLGASTDTQYFGPGTRLTVL.

The CDR3, as DNA: TGTGCCAGCAGCTTGTTTCTAGCGGGGGCCGGGGAGCTGTTTTTT. This encodes CASSLFLAGAGELFF. The chain links TRBV5-6 to TRBJ2-2; 10 nucleotides match TRBD2. Germline loops: CDR1 SGHDT, CDR2 YYEEEE. The CDR3 is 15 residues long. Trimming at V came to 1 base and at J to 6 bases, leaving 3 bases not matched to a gene.

V and J are TRBV5-1 and TRBJ2-1, with a tentative D call TRBD2 (5 bases). The V end was cut by 7 bases, the J end by 0 bases, with 14 bases between. The CDR3 consists of 15 residues. Germline V CDR1 and CDR2: SGHRS, YFSETQ. The CDR3 here is CASSASGSSYNEQFF. As DNA, the CDR3 is TGCGCCAGCTCGGCGAGCGGTAGCTCCTACAATGAGCAGTTCTTC.